The 14 T cell receptor beta chains below were found in one sample sequenced in a study of cytomegalovirus exposure and HLA in healthy donors. The primer mix had 60 Vbeta and 13 Jbeta primers. Sequenced by immunoSEQ multiplex PCR; TCRdb stores in-frame clones only, minus some. The sample includes 180,000 or so clones, about 77% of them seen just once. Material for sequencing was PBMCs. The receptors originated from a woman aged 25 to 45 in good health and CMV-seropositive.

This clone was picked up a small number of times. The J gene is TRBJ1-4, the V gene TRBV7-2, with D perhaps TRBD1 (6 bases). Trimming cost V 1 base and J 9 bases, with 15 bases left between them. Looked up from germline, CDR1 is SGHTA and CDR2 is FQGNSA. The CDR3 consists of 15 residues. This chain's CDR3 is CASSLGGGAGKKLFF. The CDR3 DNA follows: TGTGCCAGCAGCTTAGGGGGGGGCGCAGGGAAAAAACTGTTTTTT.

The genes are TRBV6-9 and TRBJ2-4, with 13 bases that match TRBD2. Losses at the gene ends were 6 bases for V and 0 bases for J; bases not matched to a gene: 5. CDR1 and CDR2 from the germline V gene are MNHGY and SVAAGI. This CDR3 is built from 17 residues. CDR3 region: CASRRTSGGPAKNIQYF. DNA for the CDR3: TGTGCCAGCAGGAGGACTAGCGGGGGCCCAGCCAAAAACATTCAGTACTTC.

The V call is TRBV19, the J call TRBJ1-6, with D tentatively TRBD1 (5 bases). The CDR3 totals 13 residues. Per germline, CDR1 LNHDA and CDR2 SQIVND (reference sequence). Deletions cut 2 bases from V and 10 bases from J, with 9 bases between. CDR3 in DNA: TGTGCCAGTAGTATACAGGGTTCGTCACCCCTCCACTTT. It yields the protein CASSIQGSSPLHF.

The chain links TRBV6-1 to TRBJ1-2; D perhaps matches TRBD1 (6 bases). There are 15 residues in the CDR3. V gave up 2 bases and J gave up 8 bases, with 18 bases separating them. The germline V gene has CDR1 MNHNS and CDR2 SASEGT. CDR3 loop: CASSEKTMGARGYTF. For the CDR3, the DNA is TGTGCCAGCAGTGAAAAAACCATGGGGGCGAGAGGCTACACCTTC.

The genes are TRBV6-1 and TRBJ1-5; no clear D gene. V lost 1 base, J lost 5 bases, and 12 bases lay in between. This CDR3 contains 15 residues. Germline CDR1 and CDR2: MNHNS and SASEGT. The CDR3 spells CASSEESTGYQPQHF. The CDR3 DNA reads TGTGCCAGCAGTGAAGAATCTACGGGGTATCAGCCCCAGCATTTT.

CDR3 DNA: TGTGCCAGCTCAGCGGGGTCGGATTATGAAAAACTGTTTTTT. Translating gives CASSAGSDYEKLFF. The chain recombines TRBV18 with TRBJ1-4; D remains ambiguous. V was trimmed by 5 bases and J by 6 bases, leaving 13 bases between them. CDR3 length: 14 residues. Germline lookup yields CDR1 KGHSH and CDR2 LQKENI.

The V call is TRBV28, the J call TRBJ1-4; D is undetermined. The CDR3 extends over 15 amino acids. CDR1 MDHEN and CDR2 SYDVKM come from the germline V gene. V gave up 4 bases and J gave up 0 bases, with 9 bases separating them. The CDR3: CASSSPQSTNEKLFF. The CDR3 nucleotides are TGTGCCAGCAGTTCCCCCCAGTCAACTAATGAAAAACTGTTTTTT.

This chain joins TRBV21-1 and TRBJ1-3; no DNA check was done on the table's D call, TRBD1. TRBV21-1 is a listed pseudogene. The CDR3 runs to 18 residues. CDR3 in amino acids: CASPKGKMRRRSGNTIYF. Here the CDR3 DNA reads TGTGCCAGCCCCAAGGGGAAAATGAGAAGAAGATCTGGAAACACCATATATTTT.

The rearrangement links TRBV18 to TRBJ2-3; D is ambiguous. CDR1 KGHSH and CDR2 LQKENI come from the germline V gene. Between the trimmed V and J ends, which lost 3 bases and 5 bases, there was a span of 9 bases. The CDR3 sequence is 13 residues long. The DNA of the CDR3 is TGTGCCAGCTCACCCAACTCAGGAGATACGCAGTATTTT. Its protein product is CASSPNSGDTQYF.

The genes are TRBV28 and TRBJ1-5; the match to TRBD1 covers 11 bases. V trimming: 6 bases; J trimming: 5 bases; junction bases outside the gene matches: 0. Germline CDR1 is MDHEN and CDR2 is SYDVKM. This CDR3 is built from 13 residues. Here the CDR3 DNA reads TGTGCCAGCAGGGGACAGGGGGATCAGCCCCAGCATTTT. Amino acids: CASRGQGDQPQHF. Filled out from reference TRBV28 and TRBJ1-5, the complete variable domain reads DVKVTQSSRYLVKRTGEKVFLECVQDMDHENMFWYRQDPGLGLRLIYFSYDVKMKEKGDIPEGYSVSREKKERFSLILESASTNQTSMYLCASRGQGDQPQHFGDGTRLSIL.

The chain carries TRBV6-1 and TRBJ1-6; D might be TRBD1 (6 bases). The CDR3 runs to 14 residues. CDR1 and CDR2 from the germline V gene are MNHNS and SASEGT. The V gene lost 7 bases and the J gene lost 11 bases, with 18 bases spanning the gap. The chain's CDR3 is CASKKVGGETPLHF. In DNA form, the CDR3 reads TGTGCCAGCAAAAAGGTAGGGGGGGAGACACCCCTCCACTTT.

Of note for this clone: Since no conserved phenylalanine or tryptophan closes the CDR3, a read error is the likely cause. The rearrangement links TRBV7-9 to TRBJ1-5, with 8 bases that match TRBD1. This CDR3 region has 13 residues. V lost 5 bases to trimming and J lost 7 bases; unmatched junction nucleotides: 4. The germline CDR1 and CDR2 sequences are SEHNR and FQNEAQ (reference sequence). The CDR3 loop reads CASSEQGGQPQHL. CDR3 DNA sequence: TGTGCCAGCAGCGAACAGGGGGGACAGCCCCAGCATCTT.

The chain recombines TRBV19 with TRBJ1-5; D perhaps matches TRBD1 (6 bases). V lost 1 base to trimming and J lost 6 bases, with 13 bases between them. The CDR3 has 15 amino acids. Germline values: CDR1 LNHDA, CDR2 SQIVND (reference sequence). For the CDR3, the DNA is TGTGCCAGTAGTATAGCAGGGGCCCTCTTTCAGCCCCAGCATTTT. Its protein is CASSIAGALFQPQHF.

J is TRBJ1-2 and V is TRBV11-2; 7 bases match TRBD1. This CDR3 has 17 residues. From germline, CDR1 is SGHAT and CDR2 FQNNGV. The junction had 16 bases not matched to a gene; V was cut back by 5 bases and J by 4 bases. The CDR3 DNA follows: TGTGCCAGCAGCCCAAGACAGGGAAGGTTCGGGAGCTATGGCTACACCTTC. It encodes CASSPRQGRFGSYGYTF.